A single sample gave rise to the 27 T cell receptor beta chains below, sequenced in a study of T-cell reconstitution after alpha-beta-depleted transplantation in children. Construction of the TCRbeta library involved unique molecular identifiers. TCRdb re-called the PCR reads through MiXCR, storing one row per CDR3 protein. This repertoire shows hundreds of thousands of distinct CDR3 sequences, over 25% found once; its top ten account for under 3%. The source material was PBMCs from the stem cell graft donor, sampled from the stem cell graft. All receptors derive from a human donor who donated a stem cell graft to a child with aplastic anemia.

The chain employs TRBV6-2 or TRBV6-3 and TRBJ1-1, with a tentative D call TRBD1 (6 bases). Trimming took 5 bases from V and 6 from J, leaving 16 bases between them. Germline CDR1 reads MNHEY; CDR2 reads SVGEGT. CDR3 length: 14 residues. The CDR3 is CASSPIQGFPEAFF. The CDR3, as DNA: TGTGCCAGCAGTCCGATTCAGGGGTTCCCTGAAGCTTTCTTT.

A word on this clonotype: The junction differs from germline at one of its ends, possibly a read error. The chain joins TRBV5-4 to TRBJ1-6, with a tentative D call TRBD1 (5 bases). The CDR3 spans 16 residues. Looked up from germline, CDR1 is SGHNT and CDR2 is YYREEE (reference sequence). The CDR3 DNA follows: TGTGCCAGCAGCTTGATGGGGGGGGGATATAGTTCACCCCTCCACTTT. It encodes CASSLMGGGYSSPLHF.

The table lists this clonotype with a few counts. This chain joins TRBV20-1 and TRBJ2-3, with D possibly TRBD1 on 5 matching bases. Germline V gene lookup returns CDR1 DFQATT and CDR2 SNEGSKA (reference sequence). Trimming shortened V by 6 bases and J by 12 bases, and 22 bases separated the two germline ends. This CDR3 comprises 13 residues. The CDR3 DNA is TGCAGTGCCGCCCGCGGAGTCAGGGTGGTTCAGTATTTT. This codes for CSAARGVRVVQYF.

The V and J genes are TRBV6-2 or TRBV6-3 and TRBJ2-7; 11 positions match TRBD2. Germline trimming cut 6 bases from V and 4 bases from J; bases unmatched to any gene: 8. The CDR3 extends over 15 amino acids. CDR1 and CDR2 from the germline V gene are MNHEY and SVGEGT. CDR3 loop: CASSSSGRANYEQYV. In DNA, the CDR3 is TGTGCCAGCAGCAGTAGCGGGAGGGCCAATTACGAGCAGTACGTC.

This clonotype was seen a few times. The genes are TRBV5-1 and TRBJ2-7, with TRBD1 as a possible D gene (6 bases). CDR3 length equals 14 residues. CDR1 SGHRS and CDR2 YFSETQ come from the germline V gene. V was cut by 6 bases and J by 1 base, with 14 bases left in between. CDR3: CASTFKGGSYEQYF. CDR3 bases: TGCGCCAGCACCTTCAAAGGGGGTTCCTACGAGCAGTACTTC.

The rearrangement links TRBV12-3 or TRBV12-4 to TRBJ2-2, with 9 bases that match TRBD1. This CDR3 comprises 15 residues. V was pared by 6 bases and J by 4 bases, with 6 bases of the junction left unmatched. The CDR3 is CASSRGQGPTGELFF. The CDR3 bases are TGTGCCAGCAGCCGGGGACAGGGACCCACCGGGGAGCTGTTTTTT.

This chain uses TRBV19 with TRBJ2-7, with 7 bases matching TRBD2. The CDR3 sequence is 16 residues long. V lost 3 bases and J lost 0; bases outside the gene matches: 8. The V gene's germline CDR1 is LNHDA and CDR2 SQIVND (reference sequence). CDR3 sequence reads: CASSITLADYSYEQYF. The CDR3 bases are TGTGCCAGTAGTATCACGCTAGCGGACTACTCCTACGAGCAGTACTTC.

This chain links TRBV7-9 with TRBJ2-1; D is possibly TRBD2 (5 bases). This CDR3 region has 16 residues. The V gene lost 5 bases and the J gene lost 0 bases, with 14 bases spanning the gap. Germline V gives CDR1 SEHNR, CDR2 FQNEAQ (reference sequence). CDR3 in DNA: TGTGCCAGCAGCCCGCCCGGCGGGCACTCCTACAATGAGCAGTTCTTC. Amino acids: CASSPPGGHSYNEQFF.

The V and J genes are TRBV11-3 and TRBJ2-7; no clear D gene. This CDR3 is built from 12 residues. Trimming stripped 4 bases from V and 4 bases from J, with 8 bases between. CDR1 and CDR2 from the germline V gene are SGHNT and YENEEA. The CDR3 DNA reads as TGTGCCAGCAGCTCGAGGAAGTACGAGCAGTACGTC. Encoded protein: CASSSRKYEQYV.

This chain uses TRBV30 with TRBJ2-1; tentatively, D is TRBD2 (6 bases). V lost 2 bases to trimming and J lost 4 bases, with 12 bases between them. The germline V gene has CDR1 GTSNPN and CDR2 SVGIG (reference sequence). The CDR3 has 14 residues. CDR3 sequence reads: CAWSLSSAYNEQFF. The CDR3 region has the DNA TGTGCCTGGAGTCTGTCTAGCGCTTACAATGAGCAGTTCTTC.

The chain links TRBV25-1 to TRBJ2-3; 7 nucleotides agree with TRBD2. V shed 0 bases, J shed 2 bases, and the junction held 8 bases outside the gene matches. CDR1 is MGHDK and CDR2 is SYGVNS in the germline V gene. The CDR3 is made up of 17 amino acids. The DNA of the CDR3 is TGTGCCAGCAGTGAATACATTGTCGCGGGAGACACAGATACGCAGTATTTT. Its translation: CASSEYIVAGDTDTQYF.

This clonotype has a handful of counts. CDR3 protein: CATSRDRWVRQGNTGELFF. CDR3 DNA sequence: TGTGCCACCAGCAGAGATCGTTGGGTACGACAGGGTAACACCGGGGAGCTGTTTTTT. The V gene is TRBV15, the J gene TRBJ2-2; 7 positions agree with TRBD1. This CDR3 is built from 19 residues. V gave up 0 bases and J gave up 2 bases; unmatched junction bases: 12. Germline assignment: CDR1 LNHNV and CDR2 YYDKDF (reference sequence). Looking up the rest from reference TRBV15 and TRBJ2-2 gives the full variable domain: DAMVIQNPRYQVTQFGKPVTLSCSQTLNHNVMYWYQQKSSQAPKLLFHYYDKDFNNEADTPDNFQSRRPNTSFCFLDIRSPGLGDTAMYLCATSRDRWVRQGNTGELFFGEGSRLTVL.

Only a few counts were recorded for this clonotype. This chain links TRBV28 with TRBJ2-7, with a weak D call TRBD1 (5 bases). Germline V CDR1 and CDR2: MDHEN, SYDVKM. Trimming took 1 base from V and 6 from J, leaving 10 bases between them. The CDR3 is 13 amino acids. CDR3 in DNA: TGTGCCAGCAGTTTATACGACAGAACCGAGCAGTACTTC. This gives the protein CASSLYDRTEQYF.

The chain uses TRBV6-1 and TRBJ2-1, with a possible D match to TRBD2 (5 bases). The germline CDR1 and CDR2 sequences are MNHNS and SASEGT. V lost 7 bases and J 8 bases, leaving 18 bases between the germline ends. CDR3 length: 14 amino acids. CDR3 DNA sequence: TGTGCCAGCACCTCCCTTTCCGGGGTGGATGAGCAGTTCTTC. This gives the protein CASTSLSGVDEQFF.

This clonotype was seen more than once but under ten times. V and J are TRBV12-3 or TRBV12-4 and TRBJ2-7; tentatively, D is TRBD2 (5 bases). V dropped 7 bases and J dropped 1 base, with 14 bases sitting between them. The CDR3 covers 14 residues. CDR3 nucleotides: TGTGCCAGCACCCTCGGAGGAAAATCCTACGAGCAGTACTTC. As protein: CASTLGGKSYEQYF.

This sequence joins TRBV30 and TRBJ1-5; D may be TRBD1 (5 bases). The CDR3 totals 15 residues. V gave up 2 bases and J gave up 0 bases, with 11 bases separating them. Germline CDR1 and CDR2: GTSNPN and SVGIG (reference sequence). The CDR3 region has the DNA TGTGCCTGGAGTCAGGTCGGGGCTAGCAATCAGCCCCAGCATTTT. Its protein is CAWSQVGASNQPQHF.

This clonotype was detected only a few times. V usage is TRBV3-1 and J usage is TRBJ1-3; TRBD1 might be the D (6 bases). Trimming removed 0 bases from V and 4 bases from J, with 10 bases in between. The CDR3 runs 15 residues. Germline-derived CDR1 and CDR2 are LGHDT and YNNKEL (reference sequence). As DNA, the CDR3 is TGTGCCAGCAGCCAAGAGGGGGCGAAAGGAAACACCATATATTTT. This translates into CASSQEGAKGNTIYF.

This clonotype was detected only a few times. CDR3 nucleotides: TGTGCCAGCAGTTGGCGGGAGGGGAATAGCGAGACCCAGTACTTC. This sequence encodes CASSWREGNSETQYF. The gene calls are TRBV28 and TRBJ2-5; 9 nucleotides agree with TRBD2. V gave up 4 bases and J gave up 5 bases; unmatched junction bases: 8. This CDR3 is built from 15 residues. Per the germline V gene, CDR1 is MDHEN and CDR2 is SYDVKM. Looking up the rest from reference TRBV28 and TRBJ2-5 gives the full variable domain: DVKVTQSSRYLVKRTGEKVFLECVQDMDHENMFWYRQDPGLGLRLIYFSYDVKMKEKGDIPEGYSVSREKKERFSLILESASTNQTSMYLCASSWREGNSETQYFGPGTRLLVL.

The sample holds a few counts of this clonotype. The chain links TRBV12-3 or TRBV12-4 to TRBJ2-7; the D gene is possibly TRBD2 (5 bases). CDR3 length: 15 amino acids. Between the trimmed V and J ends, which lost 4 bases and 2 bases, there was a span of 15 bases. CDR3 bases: TGTGCCAGCAGTTCGCCCATATGGAGGCCCTACGAGCAGTACGTC. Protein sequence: CASSSPIWRPYEQYV.

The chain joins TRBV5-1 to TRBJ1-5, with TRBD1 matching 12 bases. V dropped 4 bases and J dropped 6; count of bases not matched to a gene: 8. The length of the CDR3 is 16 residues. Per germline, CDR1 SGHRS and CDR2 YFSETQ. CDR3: CASSPGQGAGGQPQHF. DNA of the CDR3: TGCGCCAGCAGCCCGGGACAGGGGGCTGGTGGTCAGCCCCAGCATTTT.

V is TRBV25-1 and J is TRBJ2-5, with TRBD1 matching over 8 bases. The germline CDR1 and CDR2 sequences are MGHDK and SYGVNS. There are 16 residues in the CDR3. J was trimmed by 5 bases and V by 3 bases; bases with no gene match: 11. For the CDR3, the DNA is TGTGCCAGCAGTGACAACGTTTTTGGGGACAGGGAGACCCAGTACTTC. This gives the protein CASSDNVFGDRETQYF. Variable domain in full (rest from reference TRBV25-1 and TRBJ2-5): EADIYQTPRYLVIGTGKKITLECSQTMGHDKMYWYQQDPGMELHLIHYSYGVNSTEKGDLSSESTVSRIRTEHFPLTLESARPSHTSQYLCASSDNVFGDRETQYFGPGTRLLVL.

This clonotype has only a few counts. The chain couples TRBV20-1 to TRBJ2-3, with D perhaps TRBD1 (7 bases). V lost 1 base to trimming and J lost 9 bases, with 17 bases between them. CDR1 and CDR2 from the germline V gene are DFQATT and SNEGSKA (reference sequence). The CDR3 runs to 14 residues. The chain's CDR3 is CSARVQGETSTQYF. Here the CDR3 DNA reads TGCAGTGCTAGAGTTCAGGGGGAAACTAGCACGCAGTATTTT.

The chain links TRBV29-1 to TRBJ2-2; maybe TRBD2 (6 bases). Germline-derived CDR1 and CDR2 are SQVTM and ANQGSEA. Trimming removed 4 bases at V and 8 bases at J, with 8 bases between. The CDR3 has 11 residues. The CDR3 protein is CSVAGTGELFF. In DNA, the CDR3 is TGCAGCGTTGCGGGGACTGGGGAGCTGTTTTTT.

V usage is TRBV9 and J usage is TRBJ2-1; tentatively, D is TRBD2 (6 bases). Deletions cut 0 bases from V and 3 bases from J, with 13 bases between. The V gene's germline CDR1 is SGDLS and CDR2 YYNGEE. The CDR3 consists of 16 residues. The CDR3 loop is CASSVVGSGYYNEQFF. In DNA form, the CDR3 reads TGTGCCAGCAGCGTAGTAGGTAGCGGATACTACAATGAGCAGTTCTTC.

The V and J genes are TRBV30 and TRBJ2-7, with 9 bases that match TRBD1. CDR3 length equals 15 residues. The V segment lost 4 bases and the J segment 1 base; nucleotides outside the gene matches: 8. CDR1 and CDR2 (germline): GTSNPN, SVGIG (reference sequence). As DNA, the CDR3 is TGTGCCTGGACTTACGGACAGGGGATATCCTACGAGCAGTACTTC. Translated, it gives CAWTYGQGISYEQYF.

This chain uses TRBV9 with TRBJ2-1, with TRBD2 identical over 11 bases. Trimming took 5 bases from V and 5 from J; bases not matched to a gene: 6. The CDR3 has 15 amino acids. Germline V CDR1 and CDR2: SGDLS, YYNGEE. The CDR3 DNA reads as TGTGCCAGCAGTACTAGCGGGAGTGGAAACAATGAGCAGTTCTTC. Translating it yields CASSTSGSGNNEQFF.

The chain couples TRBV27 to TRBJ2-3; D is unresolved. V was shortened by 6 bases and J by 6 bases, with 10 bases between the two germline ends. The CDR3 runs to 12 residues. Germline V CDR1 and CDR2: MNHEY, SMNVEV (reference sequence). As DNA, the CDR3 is TGTGCCAGCAGCTTTCAGAGGGATACGCAGTATTTT. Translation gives CASSFQRDTQYF.